This T cell receptor beta chain was found in a study of shared clonotypes between healthy human individuals. Study-wide results and limits: The study generally estimated greater richness for naive than memory subsets.

Concerning this clone itself: The antigen is unknown.

Nashville, Tennessee was home to all donors, each a Caucasian adult. TCRdb's table, derived via immunoSEQ multiplex PCR, lists solely in-frame clones and lacks some. The repertoire holds roughly 2.5 million clones, with 85% to 95% as singletons. Germline V gene data show CDR1 as MNHNY and CDR2 as SVGAGI (reference sequence). Trimming removed 0 bases from V and 2 bases from J; junction bases left unmatched: 6. The CDR3 length is 16 residues. This receptor was obtained from a man between 18 and 29 years old in good health. The chain carries TRBV6-6 and TRBJ2-7; 8 positions agree with TRBD2. The sequenced sample consisted of naive CD4+ T cells sorted from blood. Regarding subset: CD45RA+ positively selected. The CDR3 protein is CASSYSGGGPTYEQYF. The CDR3 nucleotides are TGTGCCAGCAGTTACTCTGGCGGGGGGCCTACCTACGAGCAGTACTTC.